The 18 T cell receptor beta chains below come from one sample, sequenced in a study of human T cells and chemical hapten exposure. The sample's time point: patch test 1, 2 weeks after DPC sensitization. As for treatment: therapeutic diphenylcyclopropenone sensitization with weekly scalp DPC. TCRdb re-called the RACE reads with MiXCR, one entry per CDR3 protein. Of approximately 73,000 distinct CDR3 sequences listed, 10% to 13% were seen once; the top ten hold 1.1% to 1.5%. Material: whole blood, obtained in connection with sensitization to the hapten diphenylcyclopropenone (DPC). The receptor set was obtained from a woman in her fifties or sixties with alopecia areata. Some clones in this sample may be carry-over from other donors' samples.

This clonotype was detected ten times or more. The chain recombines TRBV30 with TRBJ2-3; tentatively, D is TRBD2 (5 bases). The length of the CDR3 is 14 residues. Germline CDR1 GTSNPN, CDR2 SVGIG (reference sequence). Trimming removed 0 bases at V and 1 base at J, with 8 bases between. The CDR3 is CAWSVRAGTDTQYF. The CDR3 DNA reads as TGTGCCTGGAGTGTACGAGCGGGCACAGATACGCAGTATTTT.

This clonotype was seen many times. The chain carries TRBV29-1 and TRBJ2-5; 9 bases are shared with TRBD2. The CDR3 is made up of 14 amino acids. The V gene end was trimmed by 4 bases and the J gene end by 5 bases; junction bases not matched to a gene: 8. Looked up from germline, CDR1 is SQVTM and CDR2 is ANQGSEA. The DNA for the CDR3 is TGCAGCGTTGGCGTAGCGGGAGCTTCCGAGACCCAGTACTTC. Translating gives CSVGVAGASETQYF.

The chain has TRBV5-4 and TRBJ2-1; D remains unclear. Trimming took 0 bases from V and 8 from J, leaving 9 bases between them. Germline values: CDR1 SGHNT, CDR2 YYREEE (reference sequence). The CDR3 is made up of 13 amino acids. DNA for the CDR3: TGTGCCAGCAGCTTGGGAGCCGGTTATGAGCAGTTCTTC. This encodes CASSLGAGYEQFF.

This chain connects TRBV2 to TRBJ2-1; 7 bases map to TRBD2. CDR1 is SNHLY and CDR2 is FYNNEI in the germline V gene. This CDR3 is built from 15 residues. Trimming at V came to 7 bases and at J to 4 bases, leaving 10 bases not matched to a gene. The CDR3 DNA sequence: TGTGCCAGCATCCAACAGCGGGGCCTTTACAATGAGCAGTTCTTC. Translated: CASIQQRGLYNEQFF.

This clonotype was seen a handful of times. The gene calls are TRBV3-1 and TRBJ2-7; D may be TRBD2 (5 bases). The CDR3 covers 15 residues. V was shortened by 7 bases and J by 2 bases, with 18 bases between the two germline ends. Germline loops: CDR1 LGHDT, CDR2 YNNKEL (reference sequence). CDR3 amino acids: CASTRIIGLAYEQYF. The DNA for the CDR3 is TGTGCCAGCACCCGGATTATTGGACTCGCCTACGAGCAGTACTTC.

CDR3 in DNA: TGTGCCAGCAGCAAAAACCTCCCGGGGGGGGGCACACAAAGCCATCAGCCCCAGCATTTT. Residues: CASSKNLPGGGTQSHQPQHF. The rearrangement uses TRBV21-1 and TRBJ1-5; the table assigns TRBD1, which was not confirmed against the DNA. TRBV21-1 is recorded as a pseudogene. CDR3 length: 20 amino acids.

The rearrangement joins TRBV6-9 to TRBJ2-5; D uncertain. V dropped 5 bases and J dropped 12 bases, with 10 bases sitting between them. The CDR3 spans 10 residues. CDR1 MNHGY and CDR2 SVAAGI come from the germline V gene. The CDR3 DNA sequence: TGTGCCAGCAGTCCTCGTGGGGAGTACTTC. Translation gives CASSPRGEYF.

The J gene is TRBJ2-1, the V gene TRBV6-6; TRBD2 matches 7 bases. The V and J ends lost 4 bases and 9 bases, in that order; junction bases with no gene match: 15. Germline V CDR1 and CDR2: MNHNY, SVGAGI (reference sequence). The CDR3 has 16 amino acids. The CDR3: CASSSTLVGRFPEQFF. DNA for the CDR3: TGTGCCAGCAGTTCGACCCTAGTCGGGAGGTTTCCTGAGCAGTTCTTC.

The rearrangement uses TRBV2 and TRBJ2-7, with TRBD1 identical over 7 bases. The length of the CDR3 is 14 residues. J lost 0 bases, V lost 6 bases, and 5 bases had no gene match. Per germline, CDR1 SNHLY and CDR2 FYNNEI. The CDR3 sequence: CASSLQGSSYEQYF. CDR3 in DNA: TGTGCCAGCAGCCTACAGGGGTCCTCCTACGAGCAGTACTTC.

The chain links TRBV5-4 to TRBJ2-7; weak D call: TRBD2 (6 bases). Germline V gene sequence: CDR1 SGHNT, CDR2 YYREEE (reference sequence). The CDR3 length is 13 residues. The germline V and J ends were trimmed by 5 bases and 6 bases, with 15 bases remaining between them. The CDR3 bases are TGTGCCAGCAGACATCGACGGGGGTCCGAGCAGTACTTC. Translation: CASRHRRGSEQYF.

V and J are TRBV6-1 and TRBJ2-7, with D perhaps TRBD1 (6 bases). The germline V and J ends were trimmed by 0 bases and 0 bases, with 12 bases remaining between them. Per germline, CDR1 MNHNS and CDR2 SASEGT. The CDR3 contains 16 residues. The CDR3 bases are TGTGCCAGCAGTGAAGCGCTTCAGGGACACTCCTACGAGCAGTACTTC. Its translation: CASSEALQGHSYEQYF.

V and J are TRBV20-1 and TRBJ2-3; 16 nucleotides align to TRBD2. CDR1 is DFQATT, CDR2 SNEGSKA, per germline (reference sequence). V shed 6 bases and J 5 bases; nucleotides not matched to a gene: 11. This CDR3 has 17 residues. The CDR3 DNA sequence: TGCAGTGCGTCGGGACTAGCGGGAGGGCCTGTTGAAGATACGCAGTATTTT. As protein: CSASGLAGGPVEDTQYF.

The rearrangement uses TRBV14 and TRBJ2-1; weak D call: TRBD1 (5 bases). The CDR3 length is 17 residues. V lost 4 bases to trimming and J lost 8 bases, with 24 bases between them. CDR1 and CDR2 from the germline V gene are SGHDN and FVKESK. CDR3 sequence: CASSLFPRQSIVDEQFF. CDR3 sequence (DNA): TGTGCCAGCAGCCTTTTTCCTAGACAGTCCATTGTGGATGAGCAGTTCTTC.

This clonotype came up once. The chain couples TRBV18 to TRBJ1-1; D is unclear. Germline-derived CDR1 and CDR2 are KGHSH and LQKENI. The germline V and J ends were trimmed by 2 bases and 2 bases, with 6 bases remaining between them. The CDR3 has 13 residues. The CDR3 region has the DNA TGTGCCAGCTCACCAGAGTTAAACACTGAAGCTTTCTTT. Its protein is CASSPELNTEAFF. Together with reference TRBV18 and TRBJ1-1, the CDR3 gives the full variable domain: NAGVMQNPRHLVRRRGQEARLRCSPMKGHSHVYWYRQLPEEGLKFMVYLQKENIIDESGMPKERFSAEFPKEGPSILRIQQVVRGDSAAYFCASSPELNTEAFFGQGTRLTVV.

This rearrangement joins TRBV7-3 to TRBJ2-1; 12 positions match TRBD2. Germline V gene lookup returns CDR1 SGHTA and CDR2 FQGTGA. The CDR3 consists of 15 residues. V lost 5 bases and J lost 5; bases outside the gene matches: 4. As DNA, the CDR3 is TGTGCCAGCAGCCCAAGACTAGCGGGGGACAATGAGCAGTTCTTC. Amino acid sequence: CASSPRLAGDNEQFF.

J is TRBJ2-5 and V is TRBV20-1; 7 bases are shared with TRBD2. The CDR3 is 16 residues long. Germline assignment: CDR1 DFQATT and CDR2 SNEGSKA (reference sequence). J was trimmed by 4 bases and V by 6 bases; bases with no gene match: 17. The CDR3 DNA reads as TGCAGTGCGGGGAGGGGTGAGGGGAGATCTGGAGAGACCCAGTACTTC. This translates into CSAGRGEGRSGETQYF.

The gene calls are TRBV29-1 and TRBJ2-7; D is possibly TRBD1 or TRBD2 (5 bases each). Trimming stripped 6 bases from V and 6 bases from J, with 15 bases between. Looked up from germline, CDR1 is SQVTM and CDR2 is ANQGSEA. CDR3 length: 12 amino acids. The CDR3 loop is CSVGTQAGEQYF. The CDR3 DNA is TGCAGCGTAGGGACGCAGGCAGGCGAGCAGTACTTC.

In DNA form, the CDR3 reads TGTGCCAGCAGCCCCGGGTACAGGGCAGATACGCAGTATTTT. Translated, it gives CASSPGYRADTQYF. The J gene is TRBJ2-3, the V gene TRBV6-5, with TRBD1 as a possible D gene (6 bases). The germline V and J ends were trimmed by 6 bases and 4 bases, with 14 bases remaining between them. The CDR3 runs 14 residues. Germline values: CDR1 MNHEY, CDR2 SVGAGI.